A single count supports the clone carrying this T cell receptor beta chain. Its antigen is undetermined. The data stem from a study of cytomegalovirus exposure and HLA in healthy donors. Study-level points and caveats: Other equally common chains were less clonally expanded than HLA-associated TCR beta chains, a later analysis showed.

PCR primers comprised 60 Vbeta and 13 Jbeta primers. Assay used: immunoSEQ multiplex PCR; TCRdb lists only in-frame clones, some missing. This sample has about 240,000 clones, with approximately 78% found just once. The source is a boy aged 10-17 years in good health and CMV-seronegative. Sequenced input: PBMCs.

CDR3 sequence (DNA): TGTGCCAGCAGCTTCCGGGGGAGATACAATGAGCAGTTCTTC. Translated: CASSFRGRYNEQFF. The chain has TRBV5-6 and TRBJ2-1; D may be TRBD2 (6 bases). CDR3 length equals 14 residues. Germline loops: CDR1 SGHDT, CDR2 YYEEEE. The V and J ends lost 2 bases and 4 bases respectively, with 10 bases between them. Combining the CDR3 with reference TRBV5-6 and TRBJ2-1 gives the whole variable domain DAGVTQSPTHLIKTRGQQVTLRCSPKSGHDTVSWYQQALGQGPQFIFQYYEEEERQRGNFPDRFSGHQFPNYSSELNVNALLLGDSALYLCASSFRGRYNEQFFGPGTRLTVL.